The 17 T cell receptor beta chains below were found in one sample sequenced in a study of T-cell reconstitution after alpha-beta-depleted transplantation in children. A library of TCRbeta sequences, prepared with unique molecular identifiers, was generated. Using its own MiXCR run on the PCR reads, TCRdb lists one record per CDR3 protein. Of 700,000 to 850,000 distinct CDR3 sequences in the sample, approximately 15% were seen once. Sequenced here: PBMCs, mostly from graft donor cells, sampled 360 days after TCRalphabeta/CD19-depleted stem cell transplant. The receptors come from a male patient aged 5 to 17 who had a stem cell transplant for acute lymphoblastic leukemia, so the T cells may come from the graft donor.

In its sample, this clonotype was seen a few times. The chain is built from TRBV20-1 and TRBJ2-1; 7 nucleotides line up with TRBD2. This CDR3 is 17 amino acids long. The V gene end was trimmed by 1 base and the J gene end by 0 bases; junction bases not matched to a gene: 9. From germline, CDR1 is DFQATT and CDR2 SNEGSKA (reference sequence). DNA for the CDR3: TGCAGTGCTAGAGCCGGGGGAGCGGGAACCTCCTACAATGAGCAGTTCTTC. It yields the protein CSARAGGAGTSYNEQFF.

This chain links TRBV20-1 with TRBJ2-5; a weak D match, TRBD2 (6 bases). V was trimmed by 8 bases and J by 9 bases, leaving 16 bases between them. The germline V gene encodes CDR1 DFQATT and CDR2 SNEGSKA (reference sequence). This CDR3 is 11 amino acids long. CDR3 in DNA: TGCAGTACTGGATACCGGGGGTCCCAGTACTTC. It codes for CSTGYRGSQYF.

This clonotype showed up just a few times. The chain is built from TRBV6-2 or TRBV6-3 and TRBJ1-1, with D unclear. This CDR3 region has 12 residues. Between the trimmed V and J ends, which lost 8 bases and 1 base, there was a span of 8 bases. Germline CDR1 reads MNHEY; CDR2 reads SVGEGT. CDR3 region: CASDDRNTEAFF. The CDR3 DNA sequence: TGTGCCAGCGATGATAGGAACACTGAAGCTTTCTTT.

The chain carries TRBV18 and TRBJ1-2, with TRBD1 matching 9 bases. Germline V lookup: CDR1 KGHSH, CDR2 LQKENI. V shed 5 bases and J 8 bases; nucleotides not matched to a gene: 6. The CDR3 runs to 13 residues. CDR3 DNA: TGTGCCAGCTCAGCGGACAGGGGCTTGGGCTACACCTTC. Translating gives CASSADRGLGYTF.

This clonotype came up a few times. The J gene is TRBJ2-5, the V gene TRBV11-2; perhaps TRBD2 as D (6 bases). The CDR3 has 16 amino acids. Germline V gene sequence: CDR1 SGHAT, CDR2 FQNNGV. Trimming removed 1 base from V and 0 bases from J, with 12 bases in between. CDR3 coding DNA: TGTGCCAGCAGCTTAGTAATAGCGGCGTACCAAGAGACCCAGTACTTC. Translating gives CASSLVIAAYQETQYF.

This clonotype was seen a few times. The chain links TRBV27 to TRBJ2-7, with 7 bases identical to TRBD1. Germline V lookup: CDR1 MNHEY, CDR2 SMNVEV (reference sequence). V trimming: 6 bases; J trimming: 5 bases; junction bases outside the gene matches: 7. The CDR3 length is 13 residues. CDR3 amino acids: CASRTGVYHEQYF. CDR3 in DNA: TGTGCCAGCAGAACAGGGGTCTACCACGAGCAGTACTTC.

This clonotype was seen a handful of times. The J gene is TRBJ1-1, the V gene TRBV4-1; D is unresolved. The germline gives CDR1 MGHRA, CDR2 YSYEKL. Trimming removed 0 bases at V and 5 bases at J, with 7 bases between. CDR3 length: 13 amino acids. The CDR3 region is CASSQDGFTEAFF. Written as DNA, the CDR3 is TGCGCCAGCAGCCAAGACGGTTTTACTGAAGCTTTCTTT.

In its sample, this clonotype was seen a few times. The rearrangement uses TRBV5-1 and TRBJ2-2; perhaps TRBD1 as D (6 bases). Trimming took off 4 bases at V and 6 bases at J, with 16 bases between the two ends. The length of the CDR3 is 15 residues. Per the germline V gene, CDR1 is SGHRS and CDR2 is YFSETQ. Here the CDR3 DNA reads TGCGCCAGCAGCCCCGGGACACCGGGGTCCGGGGAGCTGTTTTTT. It specifies CASSPGTPGSGELFF.

The rearrangement uses TRBV11-3 and TRBJ2-1, with D perhaps matching TRBD2 (5 bases). Trimming removed 2 bases at V and 5 bases at J, with 13 bases between. The CDR3 loop spans 15 amino acids. Germline CDR1 and CDR2: SGHNT and YENEEA. The CDR3 DNA follows: TGTGCCAGCAGCTTATTGGGGAGTGCGGACAATGAGCAGTTCTTC. It is translated as CASSLLGSADNEQFF.

This clonotype came up a few times. This chain uses TRBV12-3 or TRBV12-4 with TRBJ2-6; unclear D gene. This CDR3 is 16 amino acids long. V was trimmed by 5 bases and J by 0 bases, leaving 11 bases between them. In DNA form, the CDR3 reads TGTGCCAGCAGTCCCCGTTTAGGCTCTGGGGCCAACGTCCTGACTTTC. Amino acid sequence: CASSPRLGSGANVLTF.

The rearrangement links TRBV5-1 to TRBJ2-2, with 8 bases identical to TRBD2. The CDR3 runs to 16 residues. From germline, CDR1 is SGHRS and CDR2 YFSETQ. Trimming removed 0 bases from V and 4 bases from J; junction bases left unmatched: 5. DNA for the CDR3: TGCGCCAGCAGCTTGGGGAGAAGCGGGAGCACCGGGGAGCTGTTTTTT. Its translation: CASSLGRSGSTGELFF. The entire variable domain, with the rest obtained from reference TRBV5-1 and TRBJ2-2, is as follows: KAGVTQTPRYLIKTRGQQVTLSCSPISGHRSVSWYQQTPGQGLQFLFEYFSETQRNKGNFPGRFSGRQFSNSRSEMNVSTLELGDSALYLCASSLGRSGSTGELFFGEGSRLTVL.

The sample holds a few counts of this clonotype. V usage is TRBV20-1 and J usage is TRBJ2-1; D gene uncertain. The V and J ends lost 2 bases and 6 bases respectively, with 14 bases between them. There are 14 residues in the CDR3. The germline gives CDR1 DFQATT, CDR2 SNEGSKA (reference sequence). CDR3 sequence: CSARSLGQTNEQFF. Here the CDR3 DNA reads TGCAGTGCTAGATCCCTCGGCCAAACCAATGAGCAGTTCTTC.

This clonotype was counted at least ten times. The chain couples TRBV7-2 to TRBJ2-1; TRBD2 aligns across 8 bases. The V and J ends lost 3 bases and 3 bases, in that order; junction bases with no gene match: 4. The germline V gene has CDR1 SGHTA and CDR2 FQGNSA. The CDR3 is 15 residues long. This CDR3 reads CASSFTSGNYNEQFF. DNA for the CDR3: TGTGCCAGCAGCTTCACTAGCGGAAACTACAATGAGCAGTTCTTC. The full variable domain, in which reference TRBV7-2 and TRBJ2-1 provide the parts outside the CDR3, is GAGVSQSPSNKVTEKGKDVELRCDPISGHTALYWYRQSLGQGLEFLIYFQGNSAPDKSGLPSDRFSAERTGGSVSTLTIQRTQQEDSAVYLCASSFTSGNYNEQFFGPGTRLTVL.

This rearrangement joins TRBV18 to TRBJ2-7; D uncertain. The germline CDR1 and CDR2 sequences are KGHSH and LQKENI. With 2 bases removed from V and 5 bases from J, the gap between germline ends came to 7 bases. The CDR3 is 12 amino acids. In DNA form, the CDR3 reads TGTGCCAGCTCACCAGGAAGAGACGAGCAGTACTTC. It encodes CASSPGRDEQYF.

This clonotype was detected a few times. The chain is built from TRBV20-1 and TRBJ2-7; tentatively, D is TRBD2 (8 bases). V was cut by 5 bases and J by 2 bases, with 22 bases left in between. The CDR3 contains 16 residues. CDR1 is DFQATT and CDR2 is SNEGSKA in the germline V gene (reference sequence). The CDR3 sequence is CSAPQGGGGGTYEQYF. The CDR3 nucleotides read TGCAGTGCTCCCCAGGGGGGAGGCGGGGGGACCTACGAGCAGTACTTC.

This clonotype was detected ten times or more. CDR3 residues: CSVVRDSYEQYF. CDR3 nucleotides: TGCAGCGTTGTCAGGGACTCCTACGAGCAGTACTTC. The chain joins TRBV29-1 to TRBJ2-7; maybe TRBD1 (5 bases). Germline V gene lookup returns CDR1 SQVTM and CDR2 ANQGSEA. The V end was cut by 4 bases, the J end by 0 bases, with 7 bases between. The CDR3 consists of 12 residues.

This clonotype was counted a few times. The V gene is TRBV29-1, the J gene TRBJ2-1; D remains ambiguous. Looked up from germline, CDR1 is SQVTM and CDR2 is ANQGSEA. The V and J ends lost 4 bases and 0 bases respectively, with 7 bases between them. CDR3 length: 13 residues. The CDR3 spells CSVVRSSYNEQFF. In DNA, the CDR3 is TGCAGCGTTGTCCGCTCCTCCTACAATGAGCAGTTCTTC.